This is a list of T cell receptor beta chains from one sample in a study of T cell repertoires in cytomegalovirus infection. Antigens of these TCRs are unknown. In TCRdb, the reads were re-called with MiXCR into one record per CDR3 protein. The table lists fewer than 1,000,000 distinct CDR3 sequences, approximately 33% of them singletons, with roughly an eighth in the top ten. Sequencing used cultured CD8+ T cells from PBMCs, obtained from culture after CMV antigen stimulation. The receptors were gathered from a human donor in good health (CMV status not recorded). Some clones in this sample may be carry-over from other donors' samples. Both conserved end residues are part of each CDR3. D genes are given only for firm matches. Rows give clone size only sometimes, using once, few, many, or a class for an expanded clone.

d_call	clone_size	v_call	j_call	cdr3_length	cdr3_aa	cdr3_nt
TRBD1	few	TRBV27	TRBJ1-1	16	CASSPMDRVGDTEAFF	TGTGCCAGCAGTCCAATGGACAGGGTGGGGGATACTGAAGCTTTCTTT
TRBD1	NA	TRBV7-9	TRBJ2-2	18	CASSSTTGGVADTGELFF	TGTGCCAGCAGCTCTACAACAGGGGGCGTAGCGGACACCGGGGAGCTGTTTTTT
NA	few	TRBV11-3	TRBJ2-5	13	CASSISRSGTQYF	TGTGCCAGCAGCATCTCCAGGTCGGGGACCCAGTACTTC
NA	once	TRBV27	TRBJ2-3	14	CASSSYSPPDTQYF	TGTGCCAGCAGTTCCTATTCACCACCTGATACGCAGTATTTT
TRBD2	once	TRBV15	TRBJ2-1	15	CATSRPGLAGDEQFF	TGTGCCACCAGCAGACCCGGACTAGCGGGGGATGAGCAGTTCTTC
NA	few	TRBV6-1	TRBJ2-1	13	CASSEDRVDEQFF	TGTGCCAGCAGTGAAGACAGGGTCGATGAGCAGTTCTTC
TRBD1	NA	TRBV9	TRBJ2-2	18	CASSLRQGSLPNTGELFF	TGTGCCAGCAGCCTTCGACAGGGGAGTCTCCCGAACACCGGGGAGCTGTTTTTT
NA	NA	TRBV12-5	TRBJ1-1	19	CASGLVYDSGGGMNTEAFF	TGTGCTAGTGGTTTGGTATACGACAGCGGCGGGGGCATGAACACTGAAGCTTTCTTT
TRBD1	few	TRBV4-3	TRBJ1-5	15	CASSHGTGSNQPQHF	TGCGCCAGCAGCCATGGGACAGGTTCGAATCAGCCCCAGCATTTT
NA	few	TRBV7-8	TRBJ2-7	11	CASSADYEQYF	TGTGCCAGCAGCGCAGATTACGAGCAGTACTTC
TRBD1	NA	TRBV6-1	TRBJ1-1	15	CASSEITGGYTEAFF	TGTGCCAGCAGTGAAATCACAGGGGGGTACACTGAAGCTTTCTTT
TRBD2	few	TRBV27	TRBJ2-3	21	CAYSGGLADVNRVLSTDTQYF	TGTGCCTACTCGGGGGGACTAGCGGATGTAAACCGTGTCCTTAGCACAGATACGCAGTATTTT
TRBD2	few	TRBV6-1	TRBJ2-7	17	CASSPPPLAGGPHEQYF	TGTGCCAGCAGCCCCCCGCCTTTAGCGGGGGGGCCTCACGAGCAGTACTTC
TRBD2	few	TRBV6-2/TRBV6-3	TRBJ2-7	15	CASSYSRTSGYEQYF	TGTGCCAGCAGTTACTCCCGGACTAGCGGCTACGAGCAGTACTTC
NA	NA	TRBV29-1	TRBJ2-5	13	CSVDVGTEETQYF	TGCAGCGTTGACGTGGGGACCGAGGAGACCCAGTACTTC
TRBD1	few	TRBV3-1	TRBJ1-1	15	CASSPPGTGYTEAFF	TGTGCCAGCAGCCCTCCCGGGACAGGGTACACTGAAGCTTTCTTT
NA	many	TRBV27	TRBJ2-1	13	CASSLSGVNEQFF	TGTGCCAGCAGCTTATCCGGAGTCAATGAGCAGTTCTTC
NA	many	TRBV7-6	TRBJ1-6	15	CASSPSGVGFSPLHF	TGTGCCAGCAGCCCCTCGGGGGTCGGTTTCTCACCCCTCCACTTT
TRBD2	NA	TRBV6-6	TRBJ2-3	15	CASSPGTSGGDTQYF	TGTGCCAGCAGTCCCGGGACTAGCGGGGGGGATACGCAGTATTTT
TRBD2	few	TRBV7-2	TRBJ2-4	15	CASSFSGLETSIQYF	TGTGCCAGCAGCTTTTCGGGACTAGAGACCAGCATTCAGTACTTC
NA	NA	TRBV12-3/TRBV12-4	TRBJ1-2	14	CASSPSTGFDGYTF	TGTGCCAGCAGTCCCTCAACAGGTTTCGATGGCTACACCTTC
NA	NA	TRBV19	TRBJ1-2	12	CATLTGAGGYTF	TGTGCCACTTTGACGGGGGCGGGCGGCTACACCTTC
NA	NA	TRBV4-1	TRBJ2-2	15	CASSHAQGFTGELFF	TGCGCCAGCAGCCATGCGCAGGGGTTTACCGGGGAGCTGTTTTTT
TRBD1	NA	TRBV4-3	TRBJ1-1	16	CASSQGTGDPNTEAFF	TGCGCCAGCAGCCAAGGGACAGGGGACCCTAACACTGAAGCTTTCTTT
NA	few	TRBV19	TRBJ2-1	14	CASSIAAGANEQFF	TGTGCCAGTAGTATAGCGGCAGGGGCCAATGAGCAGTTCTTC
TRBD2	many	TRBV7-6	TRBJ2-1	15	CASSPRLAGSNEQFF	TGTGCTAGCAGCCCGCGACTAGCGGGGAGCAATGAGCAGTTCTTC
NA	many	TRBV7-6	TRBJ1-1	13	CASSLAGGGEAFF	TGTGCCAGCAGCTTAGCGGGGGGCGGTGAAGCTTTCTTT
NA	many	TRBV7-6	TRBJ2-1	14	CALGGGGPYNEQFF	TGTGCCTTGGGGGGCGGGGGCCCGTACAATGAGCAGTTCTTC
NA	many	TRBV7-2	TRBJ1-4	14	CASSLRGEYEKLFF	TGTGCCAGCAGCTTAAGGGGCGAATATGAAAAACTGTTTTTT
NA	NA	TRBV28	TRBJ2-5	13	CASTLGGAETQYF	TGTGCCAGCACCTTAGGGGGGGCGGAGACCCAGTACTTC
TRBD2	NA	TRBV12-3/TRBV12-4	TRBJ2-1	17	CASTGLAGADAYNEQFF	TGTGCCAGCACTGGACTAGCGGGGGCCGACGCCTACAATGAGCAGTTCTTC
NA	NA	TRBV29-1	TRBJ2-2	15	CSVVGRGENTGELFF	TGCAGCGTTGTCGGAAGGGGGGAGAACACCGGGGAGCTGTTTTTT
NA	NA	TRBV28	TRBJ1-1	16	CASSLWRVQGREEAFF	TGTGCCAGCAGTTTATGGAGGGTTCAGGGTCGGGAAGAAGCTTTCTTT
NA	NA	TRBV6-8	TRBJ1-6	16	CARSSNRVPYNSPLHF	TGTGCCCGCAGTTCAAACAGGGTCCCCTATAATTCACCCCTCCACTTT
TRBD1	NA	TRBV10-3	TRBJ2-5	13	CAIKGQGQETQYF	TGTGCCATCAAAGGACAGGGTCAAGAGACCCAGTACTTC
TRBD1	few	TRBV10-3	TRBJ1-2	15	CAIRPFRQGEGGYTF	TGTGCCATCAGACCTTTTCGGCAGGGGGAGGGTGGCTACACCTTC
NA	NA	TRBV4-3	TRBJ1-5	15	CASSQGSLGHQPQHF	TGCGCCAGCAGCCAAGGGTCCCTCGGCCATCAGCCCCAGCATTTT
TRBD2	NA	TRBV4-3	TRBJ2-5	17	CASSQDLARGISETQYF	TGCGCCAGCAGCCAAGATCTGGCGCGGGGGATCTCGGAGACCCAGTACTTC
TRBD2	NA	TRBV10-3	TRBJ2-2	12	CAGGANTGELFF	TGTGCCGGGGGGGCGAACACCGGGGAGCTGTTTTTT
NA	NA	TRBV9	TRBJ1-1	14	CASSVRGGFAEAFF	TGTGCCAGCAGCGTAAGGGGGGGGTTCGCTGAAGCTTTCTTT
TRBD2	NA	TRBV10-3	TRBJ2-2	16	CAIKGTSGQNTGELFF	TGTGCCATCAAGGGGACTAGCGGGCAAAACACCGGGGAGCTGTTTTTT
NA	NA	TRBV4-1	TRBJ1-5	16	CASSQSRGLSNQPQHF	TGCGCCAGCAGCCAGTCTCGGGGCCTCTCCAATCAGCCCCAGCATTTT
TRBD2	few	TRBV7-9	TRBJ2-1	21	CASTSGTSGGAAYLSYNEQFF	TGTGCCAGCACCTCGGGGACTAGCGGGGGGGCCGCTTACCTCTCCTACAATGAGCAGTTCTTC
NA	many	TRBV6-1	TRBJ2-1	16	CASSEEFQWIRSEQFF	TGTGCCAGCAGTGAAGAGTTCCAATGGATCCGTAGTGAGCAGTTCTTC
NA	many	TRBV7-2	TRBJ2-1	16	CASSLNRDPGLYEQFF	TGTGCCAGCAGCTTAAACCGGGACCCCGGACTCTATGAGCAGTTCTTC
NA	once	TRBV19	TRBJ2-7	12	CASSATGYEQYF	TGTGCCAGTAGTGCGACAGGCTACGAGCAGTACTTC
NA	NA	TRBV12-3/TRBV12-4	TRBJ1-5	14	CASTINSSDQPQHF	TGTGCCAGCACCATAAACAGTAGCGATCAGCCCCAGCATTTT
NA	NA	TRBV19	TRBJ1-1	13	CASSRIGLAEAFF	TGTGCCAGTAGTCGAATAGGGCTGGCTGAAGCTTTCTTT
NA	many	TRBV7-6	TRBJ1-1	14	CASSLGPGATEAFF	TGTGCCAGCAGCTTAGGTCCAGGGGCCACTGAAGCTTTCTTT
TRBD2	many	TRBV12-3/TRBV12-4	TRBJ2-2	15	CASSRAGDYTGELFF	TGTGCCAGCAGTCGAGCGGGGGACTACACCGGGGAGCTGTTTTTT
TRBD1	many	TRBV10-3	TRBJ1-1	14	CAISESPGTAEAFF	TGTGCCATCAGTGAGTCGCCCGGGACAGCTGAAGCTTTCTTT
NA	few	TRBV24-1	TRBJ2-3	12	CATSDFPDTQYF	TGTGCCACCAGTGATTTCCCAGATACGCAGTATTTT
TRBD2	NA	TRBV6-5	TRBJ2-4	14	CASGSTGTRDIQYF	TGTGCCAGCGGGTCAACCGGGACTAGGGACATTCAGTACTTC
TRBD1	few	TRBV4-2	TRBJ2-5	15	CASSQDHRGQETQYF	TGTGCCAGCAGCCAAGACCACAGGGGGCAAGAGACCCAGTACTTC
TRBD1	few	TRBV4-1	TRBJ1-2	14	CASSQAGTDYGYTF	TGCGCCAGCAGCCAAGCCGGGACAGACTATGGCTACACCTTC
NA	NA	TRBV7-7	TRBJ2-1	16	CASSLEAGAPYGEQFF	TGTGCTAGCAGCTTAGAAGCAGGGGCTCCTTATGGGGAGCAGTTCTTC